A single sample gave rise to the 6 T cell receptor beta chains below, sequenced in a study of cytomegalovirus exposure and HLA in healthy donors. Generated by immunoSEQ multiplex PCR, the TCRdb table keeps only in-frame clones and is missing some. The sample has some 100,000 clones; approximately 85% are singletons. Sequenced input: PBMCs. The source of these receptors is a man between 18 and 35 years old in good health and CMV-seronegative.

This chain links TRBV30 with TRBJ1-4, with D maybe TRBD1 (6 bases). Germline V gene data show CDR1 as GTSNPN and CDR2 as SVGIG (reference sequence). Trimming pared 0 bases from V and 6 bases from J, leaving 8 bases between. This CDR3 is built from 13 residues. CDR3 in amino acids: CAWSVQGYEKLFF. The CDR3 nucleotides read TGTGCCTGGAGTGTACAGGGTTATGAAAAACTGTTTTTT.

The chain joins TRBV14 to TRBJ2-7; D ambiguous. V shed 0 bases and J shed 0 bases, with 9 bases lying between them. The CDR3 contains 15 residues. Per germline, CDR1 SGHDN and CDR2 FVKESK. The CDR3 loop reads CASSQDQHLSYEQYF. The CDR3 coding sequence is TGTGCCAGCAGCCAAGATCAACACCTCTCCTACGAGCAGTACTTC.

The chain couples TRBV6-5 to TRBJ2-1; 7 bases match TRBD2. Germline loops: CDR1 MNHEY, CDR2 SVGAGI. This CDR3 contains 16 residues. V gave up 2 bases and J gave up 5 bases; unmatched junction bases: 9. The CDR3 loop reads CASSYDASGVNNEQFF. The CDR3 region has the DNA TGTGCCAGCAGTTACGACGCCAGCGGGGTTAACAATGAGCAGTTCTTC.

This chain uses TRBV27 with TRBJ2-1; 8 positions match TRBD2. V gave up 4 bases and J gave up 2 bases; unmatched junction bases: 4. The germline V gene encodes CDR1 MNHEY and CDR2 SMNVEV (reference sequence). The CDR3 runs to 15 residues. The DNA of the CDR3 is TGTGCCAGCAGTTCGGGGGGGGGAACCTACAATGAGCAGTTCTTC. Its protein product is CASSSGGGTYNEQFF.

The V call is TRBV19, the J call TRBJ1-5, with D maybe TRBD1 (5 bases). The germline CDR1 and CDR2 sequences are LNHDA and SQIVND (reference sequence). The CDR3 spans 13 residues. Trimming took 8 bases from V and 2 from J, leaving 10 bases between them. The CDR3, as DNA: TGTGCCAGTTACCAGGGTGGCAATCAGCCCCAGCATTTT. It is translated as CASYQGGNQPQHF. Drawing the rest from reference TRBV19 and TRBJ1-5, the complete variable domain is DGGITQSPKYLFRKEGQNVTLSCEQNLNHDAMYWYRQDPGQGLRLIYYSQIVNDFQKGDIAEGYSVSREKKESFPLTVTSAQKNPTAFYLCASYQGGNQPQHFGDGTRLSIL.

The CDR3 reads CASSFGRGYEQYF. In nucleotides, the CDR3 is TGTGCCAGCAGCTTCGGCAGGGGATACGAGCAGTACTTC. The chain joins TRBV5-4 to TRBJ2-7, with a tentative D call TRBD1 (6 bases). Trimming shortened V by 2 bases and J by 4 bases, and 10 bases separated the two germline ends. CDR1 and CDR2 from the germline V gene are SGHNT and YYREEE (reference sequence). The CDR3 loop spans 13 amino acids.